The T cell receptor (beta chain) under discussion was sequenced for a study of response to subunit inactivated influenza vaccine listed by TCRdb under 2018. Regarding the study in general: To follow how T cells responded to a trivalent subunit inactivated influenza vaccine, the researchers relied on deep quantitative profiling of the T cell receptor repertoire. Broad study findings and their caveats: According to the authors, only a limited number of new T cells may be recruited by each seasonal influenza vaccination.

Comment on this clonotype: No cognate antigen has been identified for it. There are no base qualities to consult, and no much larger clone falls within one base.

The library came from RT-PCR. Sequencing relied on an Illumina HiSeq 2500. In TCRdb, the public reads were trimmed at Q25 with fastp and aligned with MiXCR, with productive beta chains retained. CDR3 protein duplicates are merged, each entry listing the most common genes and DNA. In this sample the table shows over 800,000 distinct CDR3 sequences, 21% of which occur a single time. The biggest ten clones account for roughly 10% of the sample. Including the terminal cysteine and phenylalanine, the CDR3 comprises 13 residues. Only the CDR3 DNA is retained, 39 bases long and in frame from the first base. CDR1 and CDR2, per the germline V gene, are SGHVS and FNYEAQ. Trimming removed 5 bases from V and 9 bases from J, leaving 14 bases between the germline ends.

This specimen consisted of PBMCs from blood, obtained around 5 days after vaccination. This clonotype was obtained from a man aged 45-65 years who received an inactivated influenza vaccine. Donor details come from another sample of the same person, matched by shared clones. The V gene is TRBV7-6 and the J gene is TRBJ1-5; a weak D assignment points to TRBD1 (5 bases agree). The CDR3 region: CASSPEGWMPQHF. In nucleotides, the sequence is TGTGCCAGCAGCCCGGAGGGGTGGATGCCCCAGCATTTT.